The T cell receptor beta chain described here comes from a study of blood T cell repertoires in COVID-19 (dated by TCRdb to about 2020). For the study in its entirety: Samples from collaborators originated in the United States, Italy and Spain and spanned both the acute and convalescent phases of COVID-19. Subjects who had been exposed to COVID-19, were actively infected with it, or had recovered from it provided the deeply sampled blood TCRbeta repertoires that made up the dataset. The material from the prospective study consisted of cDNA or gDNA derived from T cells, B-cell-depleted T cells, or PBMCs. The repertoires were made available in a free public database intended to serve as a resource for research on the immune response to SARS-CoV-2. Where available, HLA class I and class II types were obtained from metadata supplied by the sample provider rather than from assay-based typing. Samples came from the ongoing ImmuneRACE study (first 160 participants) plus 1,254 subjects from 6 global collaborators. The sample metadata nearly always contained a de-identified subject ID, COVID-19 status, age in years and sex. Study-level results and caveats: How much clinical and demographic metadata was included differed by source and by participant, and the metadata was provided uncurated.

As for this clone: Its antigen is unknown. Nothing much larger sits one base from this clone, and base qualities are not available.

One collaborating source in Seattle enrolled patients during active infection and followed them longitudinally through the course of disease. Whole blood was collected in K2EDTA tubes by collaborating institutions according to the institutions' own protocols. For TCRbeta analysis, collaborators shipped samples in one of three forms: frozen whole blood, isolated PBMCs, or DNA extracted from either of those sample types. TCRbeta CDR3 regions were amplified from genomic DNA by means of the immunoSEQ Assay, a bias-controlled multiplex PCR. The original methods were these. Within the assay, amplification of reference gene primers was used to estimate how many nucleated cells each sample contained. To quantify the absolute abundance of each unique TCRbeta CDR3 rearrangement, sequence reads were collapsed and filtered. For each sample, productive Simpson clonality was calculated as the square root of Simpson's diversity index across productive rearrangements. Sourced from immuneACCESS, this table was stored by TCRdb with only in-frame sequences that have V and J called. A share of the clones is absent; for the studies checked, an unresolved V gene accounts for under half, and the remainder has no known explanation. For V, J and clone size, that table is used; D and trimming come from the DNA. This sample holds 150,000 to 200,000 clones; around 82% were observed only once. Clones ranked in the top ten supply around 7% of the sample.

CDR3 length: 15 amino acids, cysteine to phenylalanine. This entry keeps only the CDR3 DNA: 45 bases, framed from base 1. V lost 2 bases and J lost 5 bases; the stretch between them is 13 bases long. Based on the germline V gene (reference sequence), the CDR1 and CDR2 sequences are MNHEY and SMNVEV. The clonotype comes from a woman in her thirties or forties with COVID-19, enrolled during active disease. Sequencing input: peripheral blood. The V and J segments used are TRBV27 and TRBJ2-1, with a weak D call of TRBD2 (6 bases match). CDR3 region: CASSLGGFLNNEQFF. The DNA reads TGTGCCAGCAGTTTAGGGGGGTTCCTCAACAATGAGCAGTTCTTC.